Listed here is a single TCR beta chain. As yet, its antigen is unknown. The data stem from a study of cytomegalovirus exposure and HLA in healthy donors. The PCR employed 60 Vbeta primers together with 13 Jbeta primers. Sequencing used immunoSEQ multiplex PCR; TCRdb keeps in-frame clones, though not all of them. The data contain approximately 150,000 clones, approximately 80% of them singletons. Study observations and caveats: Accurate prediction of HLA-A and HLA-B alleles (for most subjects) was reportedly achieved from TCR beta sequences. Several of the most significant clusters were apparently associated with common viral pathogens in a later analysis. A few chains tied to CMV proved CMV antigen-specific in vitro.

This CDR3 has 15 amino acids. Trimming left V 7 bases short and J 2 bases short, with 18 bases between. Germline loops: CDR1 SGHKS, CDR2 YYEKEE (reference sequence). Sequencing input: PBMCs. This chain uses TRBV5-5 with TRBJ2-5, with D possibly being TRBD2 (6 bases). This clonotype was obtained from a man aged 25-40 years in good health and CMV-seronegative. The CDR3 region is CASVWGDRGQETQYF. The CDR3 DNA is TGTGCCAGCGTCTGGGGGGACCGGGGTCAAGAGACCCAGTACTTC.